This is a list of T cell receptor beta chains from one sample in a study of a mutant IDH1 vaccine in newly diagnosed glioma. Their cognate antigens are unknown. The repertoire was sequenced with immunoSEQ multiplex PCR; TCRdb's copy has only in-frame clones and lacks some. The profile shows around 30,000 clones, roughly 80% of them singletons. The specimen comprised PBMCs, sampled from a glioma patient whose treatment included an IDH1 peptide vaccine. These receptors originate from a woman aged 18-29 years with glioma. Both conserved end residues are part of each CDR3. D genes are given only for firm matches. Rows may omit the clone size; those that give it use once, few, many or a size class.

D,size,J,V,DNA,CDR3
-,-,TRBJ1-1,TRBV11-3,TGTGCCAGCAGCTTAGATTTAAACACTGAAGCTTTCTTT,CASSLDLNTEAFF
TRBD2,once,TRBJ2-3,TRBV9,TGTGCCAGCAGCGTAGTCGGGGGGAAGACTGATACGCAGTATTTT,CASSVVGGKTDTQYF
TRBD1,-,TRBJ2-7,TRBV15,TGTGCCACCAGCAGAGGGACTGCAGGACAGGGATTCCGGGGCAACGAGCAGTACTTC,CATSRGTAGQGFRGNEQYF
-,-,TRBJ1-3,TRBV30,TGTGCCTGCCGTGGAAACACCATATATTTT,CACRGNTIYF
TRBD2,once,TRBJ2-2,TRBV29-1,TGCAGCTCCCGCGGGGGGGGAAACACCGGGGAGCTGTTTTTT,CSSRGGGNTGELFF
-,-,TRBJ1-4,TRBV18,TGTGCCAGCTCACCGCAGGGGCCAGTGGGAATCAACAATGAAAAACTGTTTTTT,CASSPQGPVGINNEKLFF
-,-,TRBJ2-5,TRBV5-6,TGTGCCAGCAGCTTGGCGGTTGGGTCAGCACAAGAGACCCAGTACTTC,CASSLAVGSAQETQYF
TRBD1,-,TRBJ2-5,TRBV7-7,TGTGCTAGCAGCCCCGGGACAGGAGTCCAAGAGACCCAGTACTTC,CASSPGTGVQETQYF
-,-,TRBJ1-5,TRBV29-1,TGCAGCGTCGCCCCTTCGGTGTATCAGCCCCAGCATTTT,CSVAPSVYQPQHF
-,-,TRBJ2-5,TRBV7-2,TGTGCCAGCAGCTCGGCTCGACTAGTCCAAGAGACCCAGTACTTC,CASSSARLVQETQYF
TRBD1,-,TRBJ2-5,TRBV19,TGTGCCAGAGTGAACAGGGGCCGTCAAGAGACCCAGTACTTC,CARVNRGRQETQYF
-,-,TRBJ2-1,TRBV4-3,TGCGCCAGCAGCCAGGATCCTGGGAGTGACAATGAGCAGTTCTTC,CASSQDPGSDNEQFF
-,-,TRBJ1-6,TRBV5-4,TGTGCCAGCAGCTTGGAGACCAATTCACCCCTCCACTTT,CASSLETNSPLHF
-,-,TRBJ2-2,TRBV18,TGTGCCAGCTCACCACGGGCAGATTACACCGGGGAGCTGTTTTTT,CASSPRADYTGELFF
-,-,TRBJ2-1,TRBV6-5,TGTGCCAGCAGTTCCGGGGCGTACAATGAGCAGTTCTTC,CASSSGAYNEQFF
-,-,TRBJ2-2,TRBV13,TGTGCCAGCAGCCGAGGGAACACCGGGGAGCTGTTTTTT,CASSRGNTGELFF